This TCR beta chain was documented in a study of T cells in narcolepsy. The assay was immunoSEQ multiplex PCR, and TCRdb's table has in-frame clones only and misses some. There are over 7,500 clones in the sample; around 61% occur only once, and about 22% lies in the top ten. Germline lookup yields CDR1 MRHNA and CDR2 SNTAGT. The CDR3 runs to 13 residues. Comment on this clone: What it binds is unknown. One end of the junction varies from germline; a read error may be responsible. The same CDR3 is also encoded by other DNA sequences in this sample.

Study results and limitations: Autoreactive HCRT-specific and TRIB2-specific clonotypes were marked in same-patient CSF-versus-blood CD4+ comparisons.

The sequence was obtained from a human donor with narcolepsy. The genes are TRBV6-4 and TRBJ2-3, with 9 bases that match TRBD2. The specimen was CD45RA- memory CD8+ T cells from PBMCs. The CDR3 sequence is CASSSGGTDTQYF. The CDR3 DNA sequence: TGTGCTAGCAGTAGCGGGGGAACAGATACGCAGTATTTT.